The rows below give T cell receptor beta chains drawn from one sample of a study of T cell responses to AZD1222 COVID-19 vaccine. Libraries were prepared by immunoSEQ multiplex PCR; TCRdb keeps only in-frame clonotypes and omits some of them. In the table there are about 67,000 clones, roughly four fifths of which are singletons. The source material was peripheral blood, sampled 28 days after the second AZD1222 dose. These receptors all come from an adult who received the AZD1222 COVID-19 vaccine. Each CDR3 is given with its conserved first and last residue.

V gene	J gene	CDR3 length	CDR3 protein
TRBV5-8	TRBJ2-5	10	CASSLGAQYF
TRBV3-1/TRBV3-2	TRBJ1-5	15	CASSQDSRVKQPQHF
TRBV27	TRBJ2-2	14	CASSLWTGLGELFF
TRBV7-2	TRBJ2-1	16	CASSPGLAGGLSQQFF
TRBV5-6	TRBJ2-7	14	CASSLGLNSYEQYF
TRBV30	TRBJ1-2	13	CAWSAGTGDGYTF
TRBV6-6	TRBJ1-3	15	CASSYSGLSGNTIYF
TRBV13	TRBJ1-1	14	CASSRDPSGTEAFF
TRBV28	TRBJ2-3	14	CASSLEGSSDTQYF
TRBV5-5	TRBJ1-2	14	CASSHPGRGYGYTF
TRBV5-1	TRBJ2-3	12	CASSFTTDTQYF
TRBV6-5	TRBJ2-7	15	CASSRTSGVEGEQYF
TRBV2	TRBJ2-1	13	CASCGTVGNEQFF
TRBV30	TRBJ1-5	15	CAWSSKDRDKQPQHF
TRBV6-5	TRBJ1-5	14	CASSTRDSNQPQHF
TRBV19	TRBJ2-5	15	CASSTSVGARQTQYF
TRBV7-2	TRBJ1-1	13	CASSLTGNTEAFF
TRBV6-1	TRBJ1-6	14	CASSEVREASPLHF
TRBV2	TRBJ1-5	15	CASRPNQGGNQPQHF
TRBV6-5	TRBJ1-5	15	CASSRDINSNQPQHF
TRBV12-3/TRBV12-4	TRBJ1-2	12	CASSLSEHGYTF
TRBV11-2	TRBJ1-3	11	CASSLRNTIYF
TRBV3-1/TRBV3-2	TRBJ1-2	17	CASSQDIDRGPPYGYTF
TRBV13	TRBJ1-6	16	CASSLGGRGNGSPLHF
TRBV2	TRBJ2-2	17	CASSEYGGAYLAGELFF
TRBV28	TRBJ1-5	13	CASLEGWDQPQHF
TRBV27	TRBJ2-7	12	CASGTGAYEQYF
TRBV2	TRBJ2-7	13	CASRLRTGDEQYF
TRBV18	TRBJ1-1	16	CASSPELLTGRTEAFF
TRBV7-6	TRBJ2-3	14	CASSHRAIGDTQYF
TRBV9	TRBJ1-1	14	CASTVGRMNTEAFF
TRBV7-2	TRBJ1-3	14	CASSLGGSGNTIYF
TRBV7-2	TRBJ1-5	12	CASSARGQPQHF
TRBV11-2	TRBJ1-3	18	CASSFTFETALSGNTIYF
TRBV7-9	TRBJ1-2	14	CASSLTGTPYGYTF
TRBV5-6	TRBJ1-1	12	CASSFEPTEAFF
TRBV7-2	TRBJ2-5	14	CASSFEAREETQYF
TRBV19	TRBJ1-2	13	CASSTSDRGGYTF
TRBV7-9	TRBJ2-3	11	CASRWGDTQYF
TRBV5-1	TRBJ2-2	15	CASSLDRVGPGELFF